Each of the 31 T cell receptor beta chains below was sequenced from the same sample in a study of regulatory T cells in long-lasting Graves disease. Library construction for TCR beta used iRepertoire HTBI primers and Arm-PCR of CDR3 regions. TCRdb reprocessed the multiplex PCR reads via MiXCR and lists one record per CDR3 protein. This sample carries roughly 470,000 distinct CDR3 sequences, around 20% of them seen once, and the ten largest clones take under 9%. As for time point: persistent/refractory GD, antithyroid drugs over 5 years with positive TRAb. Preparation of the TCR library used RNA extracted from PBMCs. Here the sequenced sample was peripheral blood mononuclear cells (PBMCs), taken when the disease was refractory, from a patient treated with antithyroid drugs. Every receptor here comes from a female donor with Graves disease.

CDR3 in amino acids: CASSLKSSFYEQYF. CDR3 DNA sequence: TGTGCCAGCAGCCTTAAGTCTAGTTTCTACGAGCAGTACTTC. The chain combines TRBV5-5 with TRBJ2-7; D call uncertain. Germline CDR1 SGHKS, CDR2 YYEKEE (reference sequence). Trimming cost V 4 bases and J 3 bases, with 14 bases left between them. The CDR3 consists of 14 residues. Looking up the rest from reference TRBV5-5 and TRBJ2-7 gives the full variable domain: DAGVTQSPTHLIKTRGQQVTLRCSPISGHKSVSWYQQVLGQGPQFIFQYYEKEERGRGNFPDRFSARQFPNYSSELNVNALLLGDSALYLCASSLKSSFYEQYFGPGTRLTVT.

This clonotype has just a few counts. This CDR3 reads CASSSPRLAGANVLTF. The CDR3 DNA reads TGCGCCAGCAGCTCGCCTAGGTTGGCTGGGGCCAACGTCCTGACTTTC. The chain is built from TRBV5-1 and TRBJ2-6, with unresolved D. From germline, CDR1 is SGHRS and CDR2 YFSETQ. CDR3 length: 16 residues. The V end was cut by 3 bases, the J end by 2 bases, with 12 bases between.

The rearrangement joins TRBV19 to TRBJ1-1; D not certain. V lost 1 base and J 4 bases, leaving 7 bases between the germline ends. The CDR3 length is 13 residues. Germline V gene sequence: CDR1 LNHDA, CDR2 SQIVND (reference sequence). CDR3 in amino acids: CASSIGLATEAFF. CDR3 in DNA: TGTGCCAGTAGTATAGGGCTCGCCACTGAAGCTTTCTTT.

Comments on this clonotype: Its ends do not fully match the called genes, so a read error is possible. The chain uses TRBV5-1 and TRBJ2-7, with D unresolved. Looked up from germline, CDR1 is SGHRS and CDR2 is YFSETQ. The CDR3 has 13 amino acids. CDR3: CASSAASPYEQYF. CDR3 in DNA: TGTGCCAGCAGCGCTGCCAGTCCCTACGAGCAGTACTTC.

This clonotype was found once. Germline and junction disagree at one end, which may indicate a read error. V is TRBV5-5 and J is TRBJ2-4; perhaps TRBD2 as D (6 bases). There are 12 residues in the CDR3. Germline V gene lookup returns CDR1 SGHKS and CDR2 YYEKEE (reference sequence). The chain's CDR3 is CASSSTSPQAFF. CDR3 coding DNA: TGTGCCAGCAGCTCAACTAGCCCGCAAGCGTTCTTC.

The genes are TRBV20-1 and TRBJ2-7, with 7 bases matching TRBD2. The CDR3 runs to 14 residues. Germline CDR1 DFQATT, CDR2 SNEGSKA (reference sequence). V gave up 6 bases and J gave up 3 bases; unmatched junction bases: 11. The CDR3 region is CSARHPGEGYEQYF. CDR3 DNA sequence: TGCAGTGCGCGACATCCTGGGGAGGGCTACGAGCAGTACTTC.

The rearrangement links TRBV28 to TRBJ2-1; weak D call: TRBD1 (6 bases). The CDR3 totals 16 residues. CDR1 is MDHEN and CDR2 is SYDVKM in the germline V gene. V gave up 6 bases and J gave up 4 bases, with 19 bases separating them. CDR3 coding DNA: TGTGCCAGCAGCCTCCTAGGGACATACGCGTACAATGAGCAGTTCTTC. Translating it yields CASSLLGTYAYNEQFF.

Worth noting for this clonotype: A much larger clone differs by one base, so this may be a read error. The chain is built from TRBV20-1 and TRBJ1-1; 7 nucleotides align to TRBD1. CDR3 length: 15 amino acids. In germline, CDR1 is DFQATT, CDR2 SNEGSKA (reference sequence). This chain's CDR3 is CSARRTGQLNTEVFF. The CDR3 bases are TGCAGTGCTAGGAGGACGGGACAGCTGAACACTGAAGTTTTCTTT.

This clonotype was observed a few times. The chain carries TRBV15 and TRBJ2-7, with 7 positions matching TRBD1. V shed 5 bases and J 2 bases; nucleotides not matched to a gene: 3. The CDR3 consists of 13 residues. The germline V gene has CDR1 LNHNV and CDR2 YYDKDF (reference sequence). The chain's CDR3 is CATSVDRTYEQYF. CDR3 bases: TGTGCCACCAGCGTGGACAGGACCTACGAGCAGTACTTC.

This clonotype showed up many times. The J gene is TRBJ2-4, the V gene TRBV28, with D perhaps TRBD1 (5 bases). This CDR3 comprises 14 residues. The V end lost 8 bases, the J end lost 0 bases, and 11 bases lay between the germline ends. CDR1 and CDR2 from the germline V gene are MDHEN and SYDVKM. CDR3 sequence: CASYSGLAKNIQYF. The CDR3 DNA follows: TGTGCCAGCTACTCAGGGCTAGCCAAAAACATTCAGTACTTC.

The chain recombines TRBV19 with TRBJ2-7, with 8 bases lining up with TRBD2. CDR3 length: 14 amino acids. V lost 4 bases and J lost 2; bases outside the gene matches: 4. CDR1 and CDR2 (germline): LNHDA, SQIVND (reference sequence). The CDR3 DNA is TGTGCCAGTAGTACCTCTAGCGGGCCCTACGAGCAGTACTTC. It yields the protein CASSTSSGPYEQYF.

This chain joins TRBV5-8 and TRBJ2-5; 8 positions agree with TRBD2. Germline trimming cut 3 bases from V and 0 bases from J; bases unmatched to any gene: 4. Germline V CDR1 and CDR2: SGHTS, YDEGEE. The CDR3 loop spans 15 amino acids. This CDR3 is CASSYGLAHQETQYF. CDR3 bases: TGTGCCAGCAGCTACGGACTAGCCCACCAAGAGACCCAGTACTTC.

This clonotype was counted ten times or more. V usage is TRBV7-9 and J usage is TRBJ2-7, with 7 bases fitting TRBD2. Germline V CDR1 and CDR2: SEHNR, FQNEAQ (reference sequence). Trimming at V came to 5 bases and at J to 6 bases, leaving 16 bases not matched to a gene. The CDR3 has 16 residues. The CDR3 nucleotides are TGTGCCAGCAGCGCGATTAGCGGGTCCCCCCCCTTCGAGCAGTACTTC. Its protein product is CASSAISGSPPFEQYF.

Note on this clonotype: Since the CDR3 does not end with the conserved phenylalanine or tryptophan, this likely comes from a read error. This chain connects TRBV19 to TRBJ1-2; D gene uncertain. Trimming shortened V by 5 bases and J by 1 base, and 11 bases separated the two germline ends. Per germline, CDR1 LNHDA and CDR2 SQIVND (reference sequence). This CDR3 spans 14 amino acids. CDR3 sequence reads: CASSGGVINYGYTL. The CDR3 region has the DNA TGTGCCAGTAGTGGCGGAGTAATTAACTATGGCTACACCCTC.

This clonotype was observed at least ten times. This chain joins TRBV29-1 and TRBJ1-4; D call uncertain. There are 13 residues in the CDR3. Per germline, CDR1 SQVTM and CDR2 ANQGSEA. V was trimmed by 4 bases and J by 5 bases, leaving 11 bases between them. CDR3: CSVVGGGNEKLFF. CDR3 coding DNA: TGCAGCGTTGTGGGAGGTGGGAATGAAAAACTGTTTTTT. The entire variable domain, with the rest obtained from reference TRBV29-1 and TRBJ1-4, is as follows: SAVISQKPSRDICQRGTSLTIQCQVDSQVTMMFWYRQQPGQSLTLIATANQGSEATYESGFVIDKFPISRPNLTFSTLTVSNMSPEDSSIYLCSVVGGGNEKLFFGSGTQLSVL.

In this sample, this clonotype turned up many times. The rearrangement links TRBV11-2 to TRBJ2-7, with TRBD2 matching 9 bases. The V gene end was trimmed by 4 bases and the J gene end by 5 bases; junction bases not matched to a gene: 3. This CDR3 spans 13 amino acids. Germline lookup yields CDR1 SGHAT and CDR2 FQNNGV. CDR3 loop: CASSSGLANEQYF. As DNA, the CDR3 is TGTGCCAGCAGCTCCGGACTAGCGAACGAGCAGTACTTC.

The V gene is TRBV6-1, the J gene TRBJ2-2; 8 nucleotides match TRBD1. V shed 8 bases, J shed 4 bases, and the junction held 6 bases outside the gene matches. CDR1 and CDR2 (germline): MNHNS, SASEGT. This CDR3 is built from 14 residues. The CDR3 nucleotides are TGTGCCAGCGGGTCAGGGGGCCTCACCGGGGAGCTGTTTTTT. Translated: CASGSGGLTGELFF.

The genes are TRBV6-5 and TRBJ1-3; D unclear. Germline CDR1 reads MNHEY; CDR2 reads SVGAGI. This CDR3 is built from 14 residues. V was trimmed by 0 bases and J by 4 bases, leaving 7 bases between them. The CDR3 bases are TGTGCCAGCAGTTACTCCGCAAGGGGAAACACCATATATTTT. It specifies CASSYSARGNTIYF.

This sequence joins TRBV12-3 or TRBV12-4 and TRBJ2-3; the match to TRBD2 covers 7 bases. V lost 0 bases and J lost 5; bases outside the gene matches: 2. The CDR3 totals 14 residues. The DNA of the CDR3 is TGTGCCAGCAGTTTAGCGGGAGGGCGAGATACGCAGTATTTT. This codes for CASSLAGGRDTQYF.

The V call is TRBV5-1, the J call TRBJ2-7; D is possibly TRBD1 or TRBD2 (7 bases each). Germline CDR1 reads SGHRS; CDR2 reads YFSETQ. This CDR3 is built from 16 residues. V was clipped by 3 bases and J by 4 bases, with 20 bases between them. In DNA form, the CDR3 reads TGCGCCAGCAGCTCTACAGGGGTGGCGGGAGAGTACGAGCAGTACTTC. This codes for CASSSTGVAGEYEQYF.

As for this clonotype: This may come from a read error, since a much larger clone is one base off. CDR3 bases: TGTGCCAGCAGTCTCAACCCCTATAGCAATCAGCCCCAGCATTTT. It translates to CASSLNPYSNQPQHF. J is TRBJ1-5 and V is TRBV28, with D unclear. CDR1 is MDHEN and CDR2 is SYDVKM in the germline V gene. V lost 5 bases and J lost 0, with 11 bases in between. The length of the CDR3 is 15 residues.

This clonotype was observed many times. The V gene is TRBV2, the J gene TRBJ1-2; D unresolved. Germline assignment: CDR1 SNHLY and CDR2 FYNNEI. The V and J ends lost 5 bases and 3 bases respectively, with 19 bases between them. The CDR3 totals 16 residues. The CDR3 DNA reads TGTGCCAGCAGTCCTATTTTAGCGACGTCCTACTATGGCTACACCTTC. Protein sequence: CASSPILATSYYGYTF.

The table lists this clonotype with many counts. The chain has TRBV20-1 and TRBJ2-5, with D unclear. The CDR3 loop spans 14 amino acids. The V end was cut by 5 bases, the J end by 2 bases, with 15 bases between. Germline V gives CDR1 DFQATT, CDR2 SNEGSKA (reference sequence). The chain's CDR3 is CSAGPPPGQETQYF. The DNA for the CDR3 is TGCAGTGCTGGGCCCCCTCCAGGACAAGAGACCCAGTACTTC.

This clonotype was detected ten times or more. The V and J genes are TRBV12-3 or TRBV12-4 and TRBJ1-2, with 8 bases that match TRBD1. The trim removed 6 bases at V and 7 bases at J, leaving 7 bases unmatched. The CDR3 contains 13 residues. CDR3 sequence: CASRQTGVPGYTF. The CDR3 DNA reads as TGTGCCAGCAGGCAGACAGGGGTCCCTGGCTACACCTTC.

This clonotype has ten or more counts. The J gene is TRBJ2-7, the V gene TRBV7-2, with no clear D. The germline CDR1 and CDR2 sequences are SGHTA and FQGNSA. Deletions cut 4 bases from V and 0 bases from J, with 7 bases between. The CDR3 totals 13 residues. The CDR3 region has the DNA TGTGCCAGCAGCTCAAAGAGCTCCTACGAGCAGTACTTC. This gives the protein CASSSKSSYEQYF.

This clonotype was seen repeatedly, ten times or more. The genes are TRBV6-1 and TRBJ1-6, with D unresolved. The CDR3 consists of 14 residues. The ends were cut back, 5 bases at V and 7 bases at J, with 12 bases in the middle. CDR1 and CDR2 (germline): MNHNS, SASEGT. Written as DNA, the CDR3 is TGTGCCAGCAGTAGTACAGTTTGGAATTCACCCCTCCACTTT. The encoded protein is CASSSTVWNSPLHF.

V and J are TRBV9 and TRBJ1-6; D is perhaps TRBD1 (5 bases). The CDR3 has 15 amino acids. Germline V gene data show CDR1 as SGDLS and CDR2 as YYNGEE. V shed 4 bases and J shed 7 bases, with 15 bases lying between them. The CDR3 is CASSTDGSGNSPLHF. For the CDR3, the DNA is TGTGCCAGCAGCACCGACGGTTCAGGGAATTCACCCCTCCACTTT. Full variable domain (remainder filled in from reference TRBV9 and TRBJ1-6): DSGVTQTPKHLITATGQRVTLRCSPRSGDLSVYWYQQSLDQGLQFLIQYYNGEERAKGNILERFSAQQFPDLHSELNLSSLELGDSALYFCASSTDGSGNSPLHFGNGTRLTVT.

In this sample, this clonotype turned up many times. V gene TRBV5-1 combines with J gene TRBJ2-7; the D gene is possibly TRBD1 (5 bases). V was shortened by 0 bases and J by 5 bases, with 21 bases between the two germline ends. Per the germline V gene, CDR1 is SGHRS and CDR2 is YFSETQ. This CDR3 has 17 residues. The CDR3 loop reads CASSLVFDSTSEDEQYF. Here the CDR3 DNA reads TGCGCCAGCAGCTTGGTCTTCGACAGCACATCAGAGGACGAGCAGTACTTC. Drawing the rest from reference TRBV5-1 and TRBJ2-7, the complete variable domain is KAGVTQTPRYLIKTRGQQVTLSCSPISGHRSVSWYQQTPGQGLQFLFEYFSETQRNKGNFPGRFSGRQFSNSRSEMNVSTLELGDSALYLCASSLVFDSTSEDEQYFGPGTRLTVT.

The chain combines TRBV28 with TRBJ1-1; 8 bases line up with TRBD1. Germline V gene lookup returns CDR1 MDHEN and CDR2 SYDVKM. The CDR3 is 16 amino acids. With 5 bases clipped from V and 2 bases from J, the junction kept 10 bases outside the gene matches. Here the CDR3 reads CASSRSWTGINTEAFF. The CDR3 DNA sequence: TGTGCCAGCAGTCGTTCCTGGACAGGGATTAACACTGAAGCTTTCTTT.

This clonotype was counted ten times or more. This chain links TRBV27 with TRBJ2-7; the D gene is possibly TRBD2 (6 bases). CDR3 length equals 15 residues. Trimming left V 6 bases short and J 4 bases short, with 19 bases between. Germline V CDR1 and CDR2: MNHEY, SMNVEV (reference sequence). In DNA, the CDR3 is TGTGCCAGCAGGGCCGCCGCGGGCGCGGGGTACGAGCAGTACTTC. Residues: CASRAAAGAGYEQYF.

This clonotype has ten or more counts. The rearrangement joins TRBV7-9 to TRBJ2-7, with a weak D call TRBD1 (5 bases). Germline values: CDR1 SEHNR, CDR2 FQNEAQ (reference sequence). The CDR3 has 13 amino acids. Deletions cut 8 bases from V and 5 bases from J, with 16 bases between. The CDR3 DNA follows: TGTGCCAGCGCCCCGGCGTGGGGCCACGAGCAGTACTTC. This translates into CASAPAWGHEQYF.